The 17 T cell receptor beta chains in this list originate from one sample, sequenced in a study of cytomegalovirus exposure and HLA in healthy donors. Primers for the PCR totalled 60 Vbeta and 13 Jbeta. Sequencing used immunoSEQ multiplex PCR; TCRdb keeps in-frame clones, though not all of them. Here the sample spans approximately 170,000 clones, 60% to 85% being singletons. Sequencing used PBMCs. The receptor source for this set is a female donor in good health and CMV-seronegative.

This clone has a handful of counts. The CDR3 region has the DNA TGTGCCAGCAGTTTTTTAACAGGGGCCTATAATTCACCCCTCCACTTT. It codes for CASSFLTGAYNSPLHF. The genes are TRBV7-9 and TRBJ1-6, with 7 bases lining up with TRBD1. Germline CDR1 is SEHNR and CDR2 is FQNEAQ (reference sequence). The CDR3 length is 16 residues. J lost 2 bases, V lost 6 bases, and 7 bases had no gene match.

The chain carries TRBV11-2 and TRBJ2-7; D remains ambiguous. Germline-derived CDR1 and CDR2 are SGHAT and FQNNGV. V was clipped by 1 base and J by 0 bases, with 4 bases between them. The CDR3 runs to 13 residues. Here the CDR3 reads CASSLGDSYEQYF. Written as DNA, the CDR3 is TGTGCCAGCAGCTTAGGAGACTCCTACGAGCAGTACTTC.

This chain connects TRBV2 to TRBJ2-1, with TRBD2 matching over 9 bases. The CDR3 contains 16 residues. CDR1 is SNHLY and CDR2 is FYNNEI in the germline V gene. V was clipped by 6 bases and J by 7 bases; unmatched bases: 13. The CDR3 sequence: CASRPSRVSGRNEQFF. CDR3 bases: TGTGCCAGCAGACCTTCGCGCGTGAGCGGGAGGAATGAGCAGTTCTTC.

The V and J genes are TRBV5-1 and TRBJ2-1; 12 bases are shared with TRBD2. Germline loops: CDR1 SGHRS, CDR2 YFSETQ. V gave up 0 bases and J gave up 0 bases; unmatched junction bases: 7. This CDR3 contains 19 residues. CDR3 sequence reads: CASSLVASGGASSYNEQFF. The CDR3 coding sequence is TGCGCCAGCAGCTTGGTGGCTAGCGGGGGGGCCAGCTCCTACAATGAGCAGTTCTTC.

The rearrangement links TRBV7-2 to TRBJ1-3; D is unresolved. Germline values: CDR1 SGHTA, CDR2 FQGNSA. The V end was cut by 7 bases, the J end by 0 bases, with 10 bases between. CDR3 length: 14 amino acids. The CDR3 is CASKTYSSGNTIYF. CDR3 DNA sequence: TGTGCCAGCAAGACCTACAGCTCTGGAAACACCATATATTTT.

The chain carries TRBV7-8 and TRBJ2-1, with D maybe TRBD1 (5 bases). The length of the CDR3 is 15 residues. Germline-derived CDR1 and CDR2 are SGHVS and FQNEAQ. V was clipped by 1 base and J by 1 base, with 8 bases between them. Written as DNA, the CDR3 is TGTGCCAGCAGCTTAGTAACAGGTTCCTACAATGAGCAGTTCTTC. It encodes CASSLVTGSYNEQFF.

The gene calls are TRBV5-4 and TRBJ2-7; 7 bases match TRBD1. From germline, CDR1 is SGHNT and CDR2 YYREEE (reference sequence). The V gene end was trimmed by 4 bases and the J gene end by 2 bases; junction bases not matched to a gene: 3. The CDR3 spans 13 residues. CDR3 sequence (DNA): TGTGCCAGCAGCCGGGACAGAACCTACGAGCAGTACTTC. It encodes CASSRDRTYEQYF.

V gene TRBV10-3 combines with J gene TRBJ1-1, with 7 nucleotides matching TRBD1. V dropped 6 bases and J dropped 3; count of bases not matched to a gene: 19. This CDR3 spans 18 amino acids. Per germline, CDR1 ENHRY and CDR2 SYGVKD. The CDR3 protein is CAISTSRQGSRVDTEAFF. DNA for the CDR3: TGTGCCATCAGCACTTCAAGACAGGGCTCGAGGGTGGACACTGAAGCTTTCTTT.

This clone was seen a handful of times. The rearrangement joins TRBV28 to TRBJ2-3; maybe TRBD1 (6 bases). Trimming stripped 6 bases from V and 0 bases from J, with 13 bases between. CDR1 and CDR2 from the germline V gene are MDHEN and SYDVKM. The length of the CDR3 is 15 residues. In nucleotides, the CDR3 is TGTGCCAGCAGCCCTGAGGGGGTTAGCACAGATACGCAGTATTTT. Encoded protein: CASSPEGVSTDTQYF.

This chain joins TRBV7-6 and TRBJ2-5; a weak D match, TRBD1 (5 bases). Germline values: CDR1 SGHVS, CDR2 FNYEAQ. This CDR3 has 14 amino acids. V was cut by 2 bases and J by 2 bases, with 9 bases left in between. For the CDR3, the DNA is TGTGCCAGCAGCTTAAGCGCAGGGCAAGAGACCCAGTACTTC. Protein: CASSLSAGQETQYF.

The gene calls are TRBV4-1 and TRBJ2-5; the D gene is possibly TRBD1 (5 bases). The end of the DNA is better explained by TRBJ2-7, so the J call may be wrong. This CDR3 is built from 15 residues. Per the germline V gene, CDR1 is MGHRA and CDR2 is YSYEKL. The CDR3 sequence is CASSQAVAGFDEQYF. As DNA, the CDR3 is TGCGCCAGCAGCCAGGCTGTGGCAGGGTTCGACGAGCAGTACTTC.

The rearrangement uses TRBV29-1 and TRBJ2-7; 7 bases are shared with TRBD2. J gave up 0 bases and V 4 bases, and 6 bases lay outside the gene matches. Germline V gene lookup returns CDR1 SQVTM and CDR2 ANQGSEA. There are 14 residues in the CDR3. DNA for the CDR3: TGCAGCGTTGCGGGCGGGAGCAACTCCTACGAGCAGTACTTC. As protein: CSVAGGSNSYEQYF.

V is TRBV5-1 and J is TRBJ1-2; a weak D match, TRBD1 (5 bases). Trimming removed 6 bases from V and 8 bases from J, with 17 bases in between. The CDR3 length is 13 residues. CDR1 is SGHRS and CDR2 is YFSETQ in the germline V gene. The CDR3 sequence is CASNQAGSFGYTF. DNA for the CDR3: TGCGCCAGCAATCAGGCAGGGTCGTTCGGCTACACCTTC.

This clone has only one observation. This chain joins TRBV10-2 and TRBJ2-5; 7 bases agree with TRBD2. V shed 6 bases and J 4 bases; nucleotides not matched to a gene: 14. The length of the CDR3 is 16 residues. Per germline, CDR1 WSHSY and CDR2 SAAADI. Here the CDR3 reads CASRGREAGERETQYF. The DNA for the CDR3 is TGCGCCAGCAGGGGCCGGGAGGCGGGAGAACGAGAGACCCAGTACTTC.

This clone was seen only a few times. This CDR3 reads CASSLVTGVRGEQFF. The DNA for the CDR3 is TGTGCCAGCAGCTTAGTCACGGGAGTGAGGGGTGAGCAGTTCTTC. The V and J genes are TRBV11-2 and TRBJ2-1, with a weak D call TRBD2 (6 bases). The germline CDR1 and CDR2 sequences are SGHAT and FQNNGV. Trimming shortened V by 1 base and J by 9 bases, and 16 bases separated the two germline ends. The CDR3 covers 15 residues. The full variable domain, rest sourced from reference TRBV11-2 and TRBJ2-1, is EAGVAQSPRYKIIEKRQSVAFWCNPISGHATLYWYQQILGQGPKLLIQFQNNGVVDDSQLPKDRFSAERLKGVDSTLKIQPAKLEDSAVYLCASSLVTGVRGEQFFGPGTRLTVL.

This clone appeared a single time. This chain uses TRBV9 with TRBJ1-2, with 8 bases fitting TRBD1. J lost 7 bases, V lost 3 bases, and 8 bases had no gene match. CDR1 is SGDLS, CDR2 YYNGEE, per germline. The CDR3 spans 14 residues. The CDR3 DNA sequence: TGTGCCAGCAGCGGGACAGGGTTGATCGGTGGCTACACCTTC. The encoded protein is CASSGTGLIGGYTF.

This chain links TRBV29-1 with TRBJ1-1, with D unclear. The CDR3 has 13 amino acids. The germline V and J ends were trimmed by 2 bases and 1 base, with 8 bases remaining between them. The V gene's germline CDR1 is SQVTM and CDR2 ANQGSEA. The CDR3 coding sequence is TGCAGCGTTGAATCAGGTCGGAACACTGAAGCTTTCTTT. This sequence encodes CSVESGRNTEAFF. The variable domain in full, with the rest retrieved from reference TRBV29-1 and TRBJ1-1, is SAVISQKPSRDICQRGTSLTIQCQVDSQVTMMFWYRQQPGQSLTLIATANQGSEATYESGFVIDKFPISRPNLTFSTLTVSNMSPEDSSIYLCSVESGRNTEAFFGQGTRLTVV.